This T cell receptor (beta chain) was sequenced in a study of blood T cell repertoires in COVID-19. Study details: In each case, the material was cDNA or gDNA derived from T cells, B-cell-depleted T cells, or PBMCs.

Germline V gene sequence: CDR1 SGDLS, CDR2 YYNGEE. Trimming removed 3 bases at V and 3 bases at J, with 11 bases between. The CDR3 is made up of 14 amino acids. Assay used: immunoSEQ multiplex PCR; TCRdb lists only in-frame clones, some missing. The sample contains 180,000 or so clones, 90% of which appear only once. The TCR sequence derives from a man over 45 with acute or convalescent COVID-19. The sample comprised peripheral blood. The chain has TRBV9 and TRBJ2-3, with a weak D call TRBD2 (6 bases). CDR3 sequence reads: CASSAGLTTDTQYF. DNA of the CDR3: TGTGCCAGCAGCGCGGGACTTACTACAGATACGCAGTATTTT.